This T cell receptor (beta chain) was documented in a study of OX40 agonist ivuxolimab in advanced cancers. Anyone with autoimmune disease history or systemic immunosuppression was excluded. CDR1 SGHRS and CDR2 YFSETQ come from the germline V gene. The CDR3 runs 14 residues. The J segment lost 4 bases and the V segment lost 0 bases, leaving 3 bases of the junction unmatched. Only in-frame clones appear in the TCRdb table, and some are missing; sequencing was by immunoSEQ multiplex PCR. The repertoire holds over 45,000 clones, with over 80% as singletons. This TCR came from an adult with an advanced solid tumor such as melanoma, head and neck, liver or kidney cancer. This chain connects TRBV5-1 to TRBJ1-2; 7 bases align to TRBD1. Source: CD4+ or CD8+ T cells sorted from blood, taken in a trial of the OX40 agonist ivuxolimab. The CDR3 sequence is CASSLVRGVYGYTF. The CDR3 coding sequence is TGCGCCAGCAGCTTGGTCAGGGGGGTCTATGGCTACACCTTC.